This passage covers 19 T cell receptor beta chains from one sample sequenced in a study of blood T cell repertoires in COVID-19 (dated by TCRdb to the early 2020s). The protocol used for the library was the immunoSEQ multiplex PCR assay. Held by TCRdb, this immuneACCESS table contains in-frame sequences only and omits some clones. Under half of the omission traces to an unresolved V gene where checked; the cause of the rest is unknown. In this sample the table shows 400,000 to 450,000 clones, approximately 90% of which occur a single time. The top ten clonotypes cover 0.75% to 0.85% of the sample. The specimen sequenced was peripheral blood. The receptors here all came from a young man with COVID-19, enrolled during active disease.

The chain has TRBV7-2 and TRBJ2-5; TRBD2 might be the D (6 bases). Germline lookup yields CDR1 SGHTA and CDR2 FQGNSA. The CDR3 is 15 residues long. The V gene lost 1 base and the J gene lost 1 base, with 10 bases spanning the gap. CDR3 sequence reads: CASSLDPGGQETQYF. The CDR3 coding sequence is TGTGCCAGCAGCTTAGATCCCGGGGGCCAAGAGACCCAGTACTTC.

In this sample, this clone turned up many times. The rearrangement links TRBV18 to TRBJ2-1, with unresolved D. The CDR3 is 12 residues long. The V end lost 5 bases, the J end lost 10 bases, and 12 bases lay between the germline ends. Germline assignment: CDR1 KGHSH and CDR2 LQKENI. CDR3 region: CASSALAVEQFF. The CDR3 DNA is TGTGCCAGCTCAGCCTTGGCAGTCGAGCAGTTCTTC. Together with reference TRBV18 and TRBJ2-1, the CDR3 gives the full variable domain: NAGVMQNPRHLVRRRGQEARLRCSPMKGHSHVYWYRQLPEEGLKFMVYLQKENIIDESGMPKERFSAEFPKEGPSILRIQQVVRGDSAAYFCASSALAVEQFFGPGTRLTVL.

The rearrangement joins TRBV5-1 to TRBJ2-3, with D possibly TRBD1 on 6 matching bases. Trimming cost V 4 bases and J 0 bases, with 9 bases left between them. The length of the CDR3 is 14 residues. Germline CDR1 and CDR2: SGHRS and YFSETQ. The CDR3 DNA follows: TGCGCCAGCAGCAACACAGGGAGCACAGATACGCAGTATTTT. Its translation: CASSNTGSTDTQYF.

This clone was counted a few times. This chain connects TRBV6-6 to TRBJ2-7; the D gene is possibly TRBD2 (7 bases). Germline-derived CDR1 and CDR2 are MNHNY and SVGAGI (reference sequence). V was cut by 6 bases and J by 0 bases, with 15 bases left in between. This CDR3 is 15 amino acids long. The CDR3, as DNA: TGTGCCAGCAGCTCCGCGGGGGCCAGCTCCTACGAGCAGTACTTC. Translation: CASSSAGASSYEQYF.

The chain links TRBV2 to TRBJ2-5, with a weak D call TRBD2 (5 bases). The CDR3 consists of 13 residues. The germline gives CDR1 SNHLY, CDR2 FYNNEI. The germline V and J ends were trimmed by 11 bases and 5 bases, with 18 bases remaining between them. Written as DNA, the CDR3 is TGTGCCGCCCAACGGGGAGTGGGCGAGACCCAGTACTTC. As protein: CAAQRGVGETQYF.

The J gene is TRBJ1-3, the V gene TRBV18, with D possibly matching TRBD1 (6 bases). The V gene lost 3 bases and the J gene lost 4 bases, with 10 bases spanning the gap. CDR3 length: 14 residues. Germline V lookup: CDR1 KGHSH, CDR2 LQKENI. CDR3 bases: TGTGCCAGCTCACCCCCTGGACAGGGAAACACCATATATTTT. Its translation: CASSPPGQGNTIYF.

This clone was recorded once. The gene calls are TRBV11-2 and TRBJ2-5, with 8 positions matching TRBD1. Germline V CDR1 and CDR2: SGHAT, FQNNGV. The CDR3 length is 16 residues. With 3 bases clipped from V and 3 bases from J, the junction kept 9 bases outside the gene matches. The DNA of the CDR3 is TGTGCCAGCAGCTTGTGGCCAGGGGGCCAAGAAGAGACCCAGTACTTC. It yields the protein CASSLWPGGQEETQYF.

In its sample, this clone was seen a few times. The chain is built from TRBV7-2 and TRBJ2-7; D perhaps matches TRBD2 (6 bases). V lost 7 bases, J lost 0 bases, and 16 bases lay in between. The CDR3 contains 15 residues. Per germline, CDR1 SGHTA and CDR2 FQGNSA. The DNA for the CDR3 is TGTGCCAGCACCTCTACGCCCGGGGGCTCCTACGAGCAGTACTTC. Residues: CASTSTPGGSYEQYF.

This clone is a singleton in its sample. This chain connects TRBV5-1 to TRBJ1-3, with D maybe TRBD1 (6 bases). Germline CDR1 reads SGHRS; CDR2 reads YFSETQ. The CDR3 is 16 amino acids. The germline V and J ends were trimmed by 2 bases and 2 bases, with 14 bases remaining between them. The CDR3 nucleotides are TGCGCCAGCAGCTTACGCACAGGGAGAGCTGGAAACACCATATATTTT. The encoded protein is CASSLRTGRAGNTIYF.

The chain is built from TRBV19 and TRBJ2-7; 13 bases map to TRBD2. Germline CDR1 LNHDA, CDR2 SQIVND (reference sequence). This CDR3 comprises 15 residues. Germline trimming cut 5 bases from V and 6 bases from J; bases unmatched to any gene: 7. The DNA for the CDR3 is TGTGCCAGTAGTCCAGGGACTAGCGGGACAACCGAGCAGTACTTC. This gives the protein CASSPGTSGTTEQYF.

The chain has TRBV20-1 and TRBJ1-2, with 8 bases fitting TRBD1. Germline CDR1 and CDR2: DFQATT and SNEGSKA (reference sequence). The V gene end was trimmed by 5 bases and the J gene end by 7 bases; junction bases not matched to a gene: 6. The CDR3 runs to 12 residues. The CDR3 nucleotides read TGCAGTGCTGGTGACAGGGGTACTGGCTACACCTTC. Protein: CSAGDRGTGYTF.

This sequence joins TRBV11-2 and TRBJ2-5, with D possibly matching TRBD2 (6 bases). Germline CDR1 is SGHAT and CDR2 is FQNNGV. The V and J ends lost 6 bases and 3 bases respectively, with 17 bases between them. This CDR3 is 15 amino acids long. CDR3 bases: TGTGCCAGCAGTCAGACCGGGACTCCGAAAGAGACCCAGTACTTC. This codes for CASSQTGTPKETQYF.

This chain connects TRBV2 to TRBJ2-3, with TRBD1 matching 8 bases. Losses at the gene ends were 5 bases for V and 7 bases for J; bases not matched to a gene: 8. In germline, CDR1 is SNHLY, CDR2 FYNNEI. The CDR3 loop spans 14 amino acids. This CDR3 is CASSLAGGRNTQYF. CDR3 nucleotides: TGTGCCAGCAGTTTGGCAGGGGGCAGAAATACGCAGTATTTT.

V is TRBV30 and J is TRBJ1-1; D is ambiguous. Trimming took 4 bases from V and 0 from J, leaving 6 bases between them. Germline V lookup: CDR1 GTSNPN, CDR2 SVGIG (reference sequence). CDR3 length equals 12 residues. This CDR3 reads CAWTVMNTEAFF. CDR3 DNA sequence: TGTGCCTGGACAGTCATGAACACTGAAGCTTTCTTT.

A remark on this clone: The junction departs from germline at one end; a sequencing error may be responsible. The CDR3 nucleotides are TGTGCTAGTGGTTTGGTCTTGGGGCCGAACCCCGGGGAGCTGTTTTTT. Its translation is CASGLVLGPNPGELFF. The rearrangement links TRBV12-5 to TRBJ2-2, with a tentative D call TRBD1 (5 bases). CDR3 length equals 16 residues. Germline CDR1 reads LGHNT; CDR2 reads FRNRAP.

The V call is TRBV6-5, the J call TRBJ1-2, with D possibly TRBD1 on 5 matching bases. This CDR3 is built from 13 residues. V was cut by 0 bases and J by 8 bases, with 10 bases left in between. Germline loops: CDR1 MNHEY, CDR2 SVGAGI. The CDR3 here is CASSYSGGGGYTF. CDR3 nucleotide sequence: TGTGCCAGCAGTTACTCCGGGGGGGGAGGCTACACCTTC.

The rearrangement uses TRBV3-1 (or the pseudogene TRBV3-2) and TRBJ2-4; 10 positions agree with TRBD2. The CDR3 is made up of 21 amino acids. The germline CDR1 and CDR2 sequences are LGHDT and YNNKEL (reference sequence). V trimming: 6 bases; J trimming: 0 bases; junction bases outside the gene matches: 20. The DNA for the CDR3 is TGTGCCAGCAGACTAAGCCGAGGGACTAGCGCACCAGACGGAGCCAAAAACATTCAGTACTTC. It specifies CASRLSRGTSAPDGAKNIQYF.

The CDR3: CASSFQGASEQYF. The CDR3 nucleotides are TGTGCCAGCAGTTTTCAGGGGGCAAGCGAGCAGTACTTC. The genes are TRBV6-5 and TRBJ2-7; TRBD1 agrees at 8 bases. Germline V gene lookup returns CDR1 MNHEY and CDR2 SVGAGI. Trimming removed 4 bases from V and 6 bases from J; junction bases left unmatched: 5. CDR3 length: 13 residues.

The chain employs TRBV5-1 and TRBJ2-1; 10 nucleotides agree with TRBD2. Losses at the gene ends were 0 bases for V and 7 bases for J; bases not matched to a gene: 7. The CDR3 covers 16 residues. Germline CDR1 reads SGHRS; CDR2 reads YFSETQ. CDR3 DNA: TGCGCCAGCAGCTTGGTTGGGAGCGGGAGGGCAAATGAGCAGTTCTTC. Translated, it gives CASSLVGSGRANEQFF.